Listed here are 3 T cell receptor beta chains from one sample, sequenced in a study of blood T cell repertoires in COVID-19. The protocol was immunoSEQ multiplex PCR, while the TCRdb copy is restricted to in-frame clones and leaves out a portion. The sample gives some 180,000 clones, around 83% of which show up once; approximately 8% is in the top ten. Sequencing input: peripheral blood. The receptors derive from a woman aged 55 to 70 with acute or convalescent COVID-19.

The J gene is TRBJ2-7, the V gene TRBV2; 16 positions match TRBD2. The CDR3 runs 20 residues. J gave up 3 bases and V 2 bases, and 13 bases lay outside the gene matches. Germline V gives CDR1 SNHLY, CDR2 FYNNEI. The chain's CDR3 is CASSEPPGTSGRGGVYEQYF. The DNA for the CDR3 is TGTGCCAGCAGTGAACCGCCCGGGACTAGCGGGAGGGGGGGGGTCTACGAGCAGTACTTC.

The chain carries TRBV19 and TRBJ1-2; TRBD1 matches 9 bases. Germline CDR1 and CDR2: LNHDA and SQIVND (reference sequence). The J segment lost 6 bases and the V segment lost 6 bases, leaving 5 bases of the junction unmatched. The CDR3 has 13 residues. CDR3 DNA: TGTGCCAGTAGGCGGACAGGGGACAATGGCTACACCTTC. This encodes CASRRTGDNGYTF.

The chain uses TRBV18 and TRBJ1-6; no definite D call. The CDR3 runs to 12 residues. V was shortened by 2 bases and J by 11 bases, with 7 bases between the two germline ends. Germline V gene data show CDR1 as KGHSH and CDR2 as LQKENI. The CDR3 sequence is CASSPDEAPLHF. The CDR3 DNA reads as TGTGCCAGCTCACCAGACGAGGCACCCCTCCACTTT. The full variable domain, completed using reference TRBV18 and TRBJ1-6, is NAGVMQNPRHLVRRRGQEARLRCSPMKGHSHVYWYRQLPEEGLKFMVYLQKENIIDESGMPKERFSAEFPKEGPSILRIQQVVRGDSAAYFCASSPDEAPLHFGNGTRLTVT.